Listed below are T cell receptor beta chains from one sample, sequenced in a study of blood T cells in healthy people across ages. In TCRdb, the 5' RACE reads were re-called with MiXCR into one record per CDR3 protein. The data hold some 640,000 distinct CDR3 sequences, with more than 40% observed a single time. The sequencing sample was made of blood. These receptors originate from a woman aged 60 to 75 in good health. CDR3s include the opening cysteine and the closing phenylalanine or tryptophan. A D gene is named only where the DNA matches it firmly. Part of the rows lack a size; the others show once, few, many or a class for expanded clones.

clone size	V gene	J gene	D gene	CDR3 length	CDR3 DNA	CDR3 protein
NA	TRBV20-1	TRBJ2-7	TRBD1	12	TGCAGTGCGGACAGGATATCCTACGAGCAGTACTTC	CSADRISYEQYF
NA	TRBV6-2/TRBV6-3	TRBJ2-4	TRBD2	15	TGTGCCAGCAGTAATCCGGGACTAGCGGACAAGGAGCAGTACTTC	CASSNPGLADKEQYF
few	TRBV7-2	TRBJ2-5	TRBD2	13	TGTGCCAGCAGCTCCGCTAGCGGGAGGCCCCAGTACTTC	CASSSASGRPQYF
few	TRBV15	TRBJ2-2	TRBD2	17	TGTGCCACCAGCAGTGGACTAGCGGGAGCTAGGACCGGGGAGCTGTTTTTT	CATSSGLAGARTGELFF
NA	TRBV11-1	TRBJ1-1	TRBD1	16	TGTGCCAGCAGCTTATACACAGGGGGCCGGGGCACTGAAGCTTTCTTT	CASSLYTGGRGTEAFF
NA	TRBV6-5	TRBJ2-1	NA	15	TGTGCCAGCAGTTACCAGCCCAGCTCCTACAATGAGCAGTTCTTC	CASSYQPSSYNEQFF
NA	TRBV7-3	TRBJ2-6	NA	15	TGTGCCAGCAGCTTGATCGTCTCTGGGACCGACGTCCTGACTTTC	CASSLIVSGTDVLTF
NA	TRBV20-1	TRBJ2-7	TRBD1	18	TGCAGTGCTAGAGGAACCGGGACAGGGTCTTCCTTGGTCAACGAGCAGTACTTC	CSARGTGTGSSLVNEQYF
NA	TRBV7-9	TRBJ2-1	TRBD1	14	TGTGCCAGCAGCACTACGACAGGGCTTTGGGAGCAGTTCTTC	CASSTTTGLWEQFF
NA	TRBV3-1	TRBJ1-1	NA	13	TGTGCCACTACCAGGGGAACGAACACTGAAGCTTTCTTT	CATTRGTNTEAFF
NA	TRBV6-2/TRBV6-3	TRBJ2-5	NA	12	TGTGCCAGCAGTTACACGGGGAATGAGCAGTACTTC	CASSYTGNEQYF
many	TRBV4-3	TRBJ2-7	TRBD2	13	TGCGCCAGCAGCCGGACTAGGTCACATGAGCAGTACTTC	CASSRTRSHEQYF
NA	TRBV20-1	TRBJ2-2	TRBD1	17	TGCAGTGCTAGAGATCTACGCGGGACAGGGGAAGCGGGGGAGCTGTTTTTT	CSARDLRGTGEAGELFF
NA	TRBV6-2/TRBV6-3	TRBJ2-7	TRBD2	17	TGTGCCAGCAGTTCCCGGACTAGCGGCAGGAACTCCTACGAGCAGTACTTC	CASSSRTSGRNSYEQYF
few	TRBV9	TRBJ2-5	NA	14	TGTGCCAGCAGCGTAGAGGTAGCAGGCGAGACCCAGTACTTC	CASSVEVAGETQYF
NA	TRBV18	TRBJ2-7	TRBD1	16	TGTGCCAGCTCACCAAAGGGGGCCACGAGGGTCTACGAGCAGTACTTC	CASSPKGATRVYEQYF
NA	TRBV18	TRBJ2-5	NA	15	TGTGCCAGCTCACCAGCGACAGGCGGTGAAGAGACCCAGTACTTC	CASSPATGGEETQYF
NA	TRBV6-6	TRBJ2-7	TRBD2	15	TGTGCCAGCAGTTACTCGGTGACTAGCGGCTACGAGCAGTACTTC	CASSYSVTSGYEQYF
NA	TRBV29-1	TRBJ2-1	TRBD2	15	TGCAGCGTCGACCCGGGACTAGCTTTGTACAATGAGCAGTTCTTC	CSVDPGLALYNEQFF
NA	TRBV4-3	TRBJ2-5	NA	16	TGCGCCAGCAGCCGAGGGAAAGGGGGGGTTCAAGAGACCCAGTACTTC	CASSRGKGGVQETQYF
NA	TRBV6-5	TRBJ2-5	NA	12	TGTGCCAGCAGCCGAGGGGGAGGGACCCAGTACTTC	CASSRGGGTQYF
few	TRBV10-3	TRBJ2-7	NA	14	TGTGCCATCAGTGGGAGACAGGAGCCCTACGAGCAGTACTTC	CAISGRQEPYEQYF
NA	TRBV3-1	TRBJ2-4	NA	16	TGTGCCAGCAGCCCGCGGACCTTGGAACGGGGGAACATTCAGTACTTC	CASSPRTLERGNIQYF
NA	TRBV7-2	TRBJ2-7	NA	14	TGTGCCAGCAGCTACCAGACAGGGAGGAACGAGCAGTACTTC	CASSYQTGRNEQYF
NA	TRBV6-2/TRBV6-3	TRBJ2-6	TRBD2	19	TGTGCCAGCAGTTACGGTATGTGGACTAGCTACTCTGGGGCCAACGTCCTGACTTTC	CASSYGMWTSYSGANVLTF
few	TRBV10-3	TRBJ2-5	NA	13	TGTGCCATCGGCTACGACAGGCAAGAGACCCAGTACTTC	CAIGYDRQETQYF
NA	TRBV5-1	TRBJ2-7	TRBD2	15	TGCGCCAGCAGCTGGGGACTAGCGGATGCCTACGAGCAGTACTTC	CASSWGLADAYEQYF
NA	TRBV5-1	TRBJ1-6	NA	14	TGCGCCAGCAGTCTGGATTGGAGAGACTCACCCCTCCACTTT	CASSLDWRDSPLHF
many	TRBV7-2	TRBJ2-1	TRBD2	15	TGTGCCAGCAGCTCGTCGGGGGGAGGCTACAATGAGCAGTTCTTC	CASSSSGGGYNEQFF
NA	TRBV6-2/TRBV6-3	TRBJ2-1	TRBD2	14	TGTGCCAGCAGGACCGGGACTAGTGGTAATGAGCAGTTCTTC	CASRTGTSGNEQFF
few	TRBV28	TRBJ2-3	TRBD2	15	TGTGCCAGCAGCTGGACTAGCGGGAGGTCAGATACGCAGTATTTT	CASSWTSGRSDTQYF
NA	TRBV28	TRBJ2-7	NA	15	TGTGCCAGCAGCTACGACAAGGGCTCGCTTTACGAGCAGTACTTC	CASSYDKGSLYEQYF
NA	TRBV7-9	TRBJ1-4	TRBD1	19	TGTGCCAGCAGCTCCAGCGGGGGGACAGGGGTTTATTCCGATGAAAAACTGTTTTTT	CASSSSGGTGVYSDEKLFF
NA	TRBV7-2	TRBJ2-7	NA	14	TGTGCCAGCAGCCCGACAGCCGCTTCCTACGAGCAGTACTTC	CASSPTAASYEQYF
once	TRBV27	TRBJ1-5	NA	14	TGTGCCAGCAGTTTATGGTCAGGGTCTCAGCCCCAGCATTTT	CASSLWSGSQPQHF
NA	TRBV20-1	TRBJ1-4	NA	12	TGCAGTGCTACTATAACTAATGAAAAACTGTTTTTT	CSATITNEKLFF
NA	TRBV6-2/TRBV6-3	TRBJ2-5	NA	14	TGTGCCAGCAGCCGATCGACTAGAGGGGAGACCCAGTACTTC	CASSRSTRGETQYF
few	TRBV7-2	TRBJ1-2	NA	13	TGTGCCAGCAGCTTACAGATTAACTATGGCTACACCTTC	CASSLQINYGYTF
few	TRBV10-3	TRBJ2-7	TRBD1	15	TGTGCCATCAGTGAAGACAGGGGGATACCCTACGAGCAGTACTTC	CAISEDRGIPYEQYF
NA	TRBV30	TRBJ2-2	TRBD1	17	TGTGCCTGGATAGAAGACAGGGCGAACACGAACACCGGGGAGCTGTTTTTT	CAWIEDRANTNTGELFF
NA	TRBV5-1	TRBJ2-1	TRBD2	16	TGCGCCAGCAGCCAGACTAGCGGGAGGGGAGACAATGAGCAGTTCTTC	CASSQTSGRGDNEQFF
NA	TRBV10-3	TRBJ2-3	TRBD2	15	TGTGCCATTCACGGGACTAGCGGGCCCACAGATACGCAGTATTTT	CAIHGTSGPTDTQYF
NA	TRBV27	TRBJ2-6	TRBD2	17	TGTGCCAGCAGCGAACTAGCGGGAGGGCCTGGGGCCAACGTCCTGACTTTC	CASSELAGGPGANVLTF
NA	TRBV29-1	TRBJ2-5	NA	12	TGCAGCAGCGGGGTCTGGGGACAAGCGCAGTACTTC	CSSGVWGQAQYF
many	TRBV20-1	TRBJ2-7	TRBD2	13	TGCAGTGCCCCTGGCGGGAGTGGCCCCGAGCAGTACTTC	CSAPGGSGPEQYF
few	TRBV12-3/TRBV12-4	TRBJ2-4	TRBD2	17	TGTGCCAGCAGTTTAGGGACTAGAGGTCTAGCCAAAAACATTCAGTACTTC	CASSLGTRGLAKNIQYF
many	TRBV25-1	TRBJ2-3	TRBD2	15	TGTGCCAGCAGTGGGACTAGCCTTCCCTCCGGTACGCAGTATTTT	CASSGTSLPSGTQYF
NA	TRBV20-1	TRBJ2-7	NA	16	TGCAGTGCGGTTTGGACACCAAAAATCCTCTACAATGAGCAGTACTTC	CSAVWTPKILYNEQYF
once	TRBV7-9	TRBJ1-6	NA	16	TGTGCCAGCACTACCGTGGTGGGGGGGGAAGATTCACCCCTCCACTTT	CASTTVVGGEDSPLHF
NA	TRBV7-9	TRBJ2-3	NA	17	TGTGCCAGCAGCCCAGCCACCGGAACTGGGTTAATAGATACGCAGTATTTT	CASSPATGTGLIDTQYF
NA	TRBV5-1	TRBJ1-4	NA	15	TGCGCCAGCAGCCCTGAGGGGGGCTCTAGTGAAAAACTGTTTTTT	CASSPEGGSSEKLFF
few	TRBV6-5	TRBJ1-2	NA	14	TGTGCCAGCAGCCCGGACGGACTGAACTATGGCTACACCTTC	CASSPDGLNYGYTF
NA	TRBV14	TRBJ1-2	TRBD1	15	TGTGCCAGCAGCCCGTTCTTACAGGGGAGCTATGGCTACACCTTC	CASSPFLQGSYGYTF
few	TRBV6-5	TRBJ1-1	NA	13	TGTGCCAGCAGCCCCGGGTGGAACACTGAAGCTTTCTTT	CASSPGWNTEAFF
once	TRBV29-1	TRBJ1-2	NA	15	TGCAGCGTTGGTGGGGGGGCGGACAGTATATATGGCTACACCTTC	CSVGGGADSIYGYTF
NA	TRBV3-1	TRBJ2-3	NA	14	TGTGCCAGCAGCCAATCCCTACTCACAGATACGCAGTATTTT	CASSQSLLTDTQYF